The 27 T cell receptor beta chains reported below all come from one sample, sequenced in a study of blood T cell repertoires in COVID-19. Produced via immunoSEQ multiplex PCR; TCRdb's table is partial and in-frame only. The table records about 670,000 clones, approximately 90% of them present only once. The sample was peripheral blood. The receptors were sampled from a woman younger than 35 with acute or convalescent COVID-19.

The chain employs TRBV19 and TRBJ2-7, with D possibly being TRBD2 (5 bases). The germline V gene has CDR1 LNHDA and CDR2 SQIVND (reference sequence). The V gene lost 7 bases and the J gene lost 5 bases, with 21 bases spanning the gap. The CDR3 runs to 15 residues. CDR3 loop: CASTPSGFFFDEQYF. The CDR3 region has the DNA TGTGCCAGTACCCCCTCGGGGTTCTTCTTCGACGAGCAGTACTTC.

V gene TRBV5-1 combines with J gene TRBJ2-6, with D uncertain. V was shortened by 5 bases and J by 1 base, with 13 bases between the two germline ends. The CDR3 is 16 amino acids. Germline values: CDR1 SGHRS, CDR2 YFSETQ. This chain's CDR3 is CASRLLMSSGANVLTF. Written as DNA, the CDR3 is TGCGCCAGCAGATTGCTCATGAGTTCTGGGGCCAACGTCCTGACTTTC.

The chain combines TRBV6-2 or TRBV6-3 with TRBJ2-7; 8 bases align to TRBD1. The junction had 9 bases not matched to a gene; V was cut back by 6 bases and J by 2 bases. CDR3 length: 15 residues. The germline V gene encodes CDR1 MNHEY and CDR2 SVGEGT. CDR3 sequence: CASSPPGTGPYEQYF. DNA for the CDR3: TGTGCCAGCAGCCCCCCCGGGACAGGCCCCTACGAGCAGTACTTC.

A note on this clone: Other nucleotide sequences from this sample produce the same CDR3. The chain uses TRBV5-1 and TRBJ2-5; D ambiguous. V was clipped by 0 bases and J by 5 bases, with 8 bases between them. The CDR3 length is 13 residues. The V gene's germline CDR1 is SGHRS and CDR2 YFSETQ. CDR3 DNA: TGCGCCAGCAGCTTGGTGTCTCGGGAGACCCAGTACTTC. It translates to CASSLVSRETQYF.

The chain recombines TRBV7-8 with TRBJ1-5, with 8 bases matching TRBD1. CDR1 SGHVS and CDR2 FQNEAQ come from the germline V gene. This CDR3 spans 14 amino acids. V lost 4 bases, J lost 5 bases, and 4 bases stayed unmatched. CDR3 sequence (DNA): TGTGCCAGCAGCTCATCACAGGGGGATCAGCCCCAGCATTTT. Protein product: CASSSSQGDQPQHF.

V and J are TRBV18 and TRBJ2-1, with a tentative D call TRBD1 (6 bases). The V gene's germline CDR1 is KGHSH and CDR2 LQKENI. The CDR3 runs 11 residues. Trimming stripped 3 bases from V and 9 bases from J, with 6 bases between. The CDR3 reads CASSPGAEQFF. The CDR3 DNA sequence: TGTGCCAGCTCACCGGGGGCTGAGCAGTTCTTC.

The V call is TRBV3-1 (or the pseudogene TRBV3-2), the J call TRBJ2-2; perhaps TRBD1 as D (6 bases). Between the trimmed V and J ends, which lost 0 bases and 2 bases, there was a span of 10 bases. From germline, CDR1 is LGHDT and CDR2 YNNKEL (reference sequence). The CDR3 extends over 16 amino acids. The CDR3 reads CASSQDRGTNTGELFF. Here the CDR3 DNA reads TGTGCCAGCAGCCAAGATAGGGGGACAAACACCGGGGAGCTGTTTTTT.

This clone showed up just once. The V call is TRBV11-3, the J call TRBJ2-7, with D maybe TRBD2 (6 bases). V was pared by 1 base and J by 5 bases, with 15 bases between. The length of the CDR3 is 15 residues. The germline V gene encodes CDR1 SGHNT and CDR2 YENEEA. CDR3: CASSLGRRGNDEQYF. The CDR3 coding sequence is TGTGCCAGCAGCTTAGGCAGGAGGGGTAATGACGAGCAGTACTTC.

J is TRBJ2-5 and V is TRBV7-9; D uncertain. V shed 2 bases and J shed 2 bases, with 6 bases lying between them. Germline V gene lookup returns CDR1 SEHNR and CDR2 FQNEAQ (reference sequence). This CDR3 contains 13 residues. In nucleotides, the CDR3 is TGTGCCAGCAGCTTACTCCTACAAGAGACCCAGTACTTC. Protein sequence: CASSLLLQETQYF.

In nucleotides, the CDR3 is TGTGCCAGCAGCCCCGGACAGGGGGCGGGGAACACTGAAGCTTTCTTT. This encodes CASSPGQGAGNTEAFF. This rearrangement joins TRBV5-6 to TRBJ1-1; TRBD1 matches at 11 bases. The length of the CDR3 is 16 residues. In germline, CDR1 is SGHDT, CDR2 YYEEEE. The ends lost 4 bases at V and 1 base at J; junction bases unmatched: 6.

CDR3 in amino acids: CASSRDSYNSPLHF. The CDR3 region has the DNA TGTGCCAGCAGCCGGGACAGCTATAATTCACCCCTCCACTTT. The chain recombines TRBV6-5 with TRBJ1-6; the match to TRBD1 covers 7 bases. V lost 6 bases and J lost 3; bases outside the gene matches: 2. Germline CDR1 reads MNHEY; CDR2 reads SVGAGI. This CDR3 contains 14 residues.

The CDR3 coding sequence is TGTGCCAGTCTGACTAGCGGGGGTGAGACCCAGTACTTC. Translating it yields CASLTSGGETQYF. The V gene is TRBV7-9, the J gene TRBJ2-5; 12 nucleotides line up with TRBD2. The CDR3 is made up of 13 amino acids. Looked up from germline, CDR1 is SEHNR and CDR2 is FQNEAQ (reference sequence). Trimming at V came to 9 bases and at J to 5 bases, leaving 4 bases not matched to a gene. Full variable domain (remainder filled in from reference TRBV7-9 and TRBJ2-5): DTGVSQNPRHKITKRGQNVTFRCDPISEHNRLYWYRQTLGQGPEFLTYFQNEAQLEKSRLLSDRFSAERPKGSFSTLEIQRTEQGDSAMYLCASLTSGGETQYFGPGTRLLVL.

In this sample, this clone turned up a few times. This chain uses TRBV4-3 with TRBJ1-2, with TRBD1 as a possible D gene (5 bases). Trimming shortened V by 0 bases and J by 2 bases, and 10 bases separated the two germline ends. This CDR3 is built from 15 residues. The V gene's germline CDR1 is LGHNA and CDR2 YSLEER. The CDR3, as DNA: TGCGCCAGCAGCCAAGATAGGGGTTTCAACTATGGCTACACCTTC. Translated: CASSQDRGFNYGYTF.

This chain links TRBV7-9 with TRBJ2-1; D may be TRBD1 (5 bases). Germline V gene sequence: CDR1 SEHNR, CDR2 FQNEAQ (reference sequence). This CDR3 has 15 amino acids. The V end was cut by 4 bases, the J end by 6 bases, with 16 bases between. The CDR3 nucleotides are TGTGCCAGCAGCTATCAGGGTTCGCGAGTCAATGAGCAGTTCTTC. This sequence encodes CASSYQGSRVNEQFF.

The gene calls are TRBV7-2 and TRBJ1-3; possibly TRBD1 for D (6 bases). The germline V and J ends were trimmed by 1 base and 2 bases, with 15 bases remaining between them. The CDR3 is made up of 17 amino acids. The V gene's germline CDR1 is SGHTA and CDR2 FQGNSA. The CDR3 nucleotides are TGTGCCAGCAGCTTAGTTGCGGGGGCCAGAACTGGAAACACCATATATTTT. It yields the protein CASSLVAGARTGNTIYF.

The chain uses TRBV6-2 or TRBV6-3 and TRBJ1-1; D is undetermined. This CDR3 has 11 residues. Trimming cost V 6 bases and J 4 bases, with 6 bases left between them. The germline V gene encodes CDR1 MNHEY and CDR2 SVGEGT. CDR3: CASSRATEAFF. The CDR3 bases are TGTGCCAGCAGCCGGGCCACTGAAGCTTTCTTT.

This chain connects TRBV18 to TRBJ1-1; TRBD1 matches 7 bases. The junction had 14 bases not matched to a gene; V was cut back by 4 bases and J by 6 bases. The CDR3 is made up of 16 amino acids. CDR1 is KGHSH and CDR2 is LQKENI in the germline V gene. The CDR3 loop reads CASSLRLTGNQPEAFF. The CDR3 nucleotides read TGTGCCAGCTCACTCCGACTGACAGGGAACCAGCCTGAAGCTTTCTTT.

The rearrangement joins TRBV4-1 to TRBJ1-2; TRBD1 matches at 11 bases. The CDR3 is made up of 14 amino acids. V lost 3 bases, J lost 3 bases, and 0 bases stayed unmatched. Germline V lookup: CDR1 MGHRA, CDR2 YSYEKL. The CDR3 sequence: CASSQDRGHYGYTF. Written as DNA, the CDR3 is TGCGCCAGCAGCCAGGACAGGGGGCACTATGGCTACACCTTC.

This chain connects TRBV24-1 to TRBJ1-5; the D gene is possibly TRBD1 (6 bases). The CDR3 length is 15 residues. Trimming stripped 8 bases from V and 2 bases from J, with 15 bases between. Looked up from germline, CDR1 is KGHDR and CDR2 is SFDVKD. The CDR3, as DNA: TGTGCCACCATTACGTTGACAGGTTGCAATCAGCCCCAGCATTTT. Translated: CATITLTGCNQPQHF.

For this clone: The sample has other DNA sequences that encode this CDR3 too. This chain uses TRBV5-1 with TRBJ2-1; unclear D gene. Germline-derived CDR1 and CDR2 are SGHRS and YFSETQ. The CDR3 consists of 11 residues. V shed 0 bases and J shed 7 bases, with 2 bases lying between them. CDR3 residues: CASSLANEQFF. The CDR3 region has the DNA TGCGCCAGCAGCTTGGCGAATGAGCAGTTCTTC.

This clone was recorded a few times. The chain carries TRBV6-5 and TRBJ1-1; D is undetermined. Per germline, CDR1 MNHEY and CDR2 SVGAGI. Trimming left V 5 bases short and J 3 bases short, with 13 bases between. This CDR3 has 14 residues. DNA for the CDR3: TGTGCCAGCAGTCCCCGTCCGGAGTACACTGAAGCTTTCTTT. It encodes CASSPRPEYTEAFF.

V is TRBV4-1 and J is TRBJ2-3, with a weak D call TRBD2 (6 bases). Looked up from germline, CDR1 is MGHRA and CDR2 is YSYEKL. The CDR3 extends over 17 amino acids. Trimming took 1 base from V and 4 from J, leaving 18 bases between them. The CDR3 is CASSQGSAGRFADTQYF. The CDR3 DNA reads TGCGCCAGCAGCCAAGGATCGGCAGGGAGGTTCGCAGATACGCAGTATTTT.

The sample holds one count of this clone. This chain joins TRBV9 and TRBJ1-2; 7 bases match TRBD1. Germline V lookup: CDR1 SGDLS, CDR2 YYNGEE. J was trimmed by 4 bases and V by 0 bases; bases with no gene match: 6. The CDR3 is 15 amino acids. This chain's CDR3 is CASSVAHTGAYGYTF. The CDR3 coding sequence is TGTGCCAGCAGCGTAGCGCACACAGGGGCCTATGGCTACACCTTC. Full variable domain (outside the CDR3, taken from reference TRBV9 and TRBJ1-2): DSGVTQTPKHLITATGQRVTLRCSPRSGDLSVYWYQQSLDQGLQFLIQYYNGEERAKGNILERFSAQQFPDLHSELNLSSLELGDSALYFCASSVAHTGAYGYTFGSGTRLTVV.

The chain employs TRBV5-6 and TRBJ2-7; 8 bases match TRBD1. Trimming took 0 bases from V and 0 from J; bases not matched to a gene: 2. The germline gives CDR1 SGHDT, CDR2 YYEEEE. This CDR3 contains 15 residues. The CDR3 loop is CASSLGTGLSYEQYF. The CDR3 bases are TGTGCCAGCAGCTTGGGGACAGGGCTCTCCTACGAGCAGTACTTC.

The chain combines TRBV27 with TRBJ1-2; D unclear. The CDR3 runs 12 residues. Trimming took 5 bases from V and 8 from J, leaving 12 bases between them. Germline CDR1 reads MNHEY; CDR2 reads SMNVEV (reference sequence). The chain's CDR3 is CASSPLTGGYTF. The DNA for the CDR3 is TGTGCCAGCAGTCCACTAACGGGAGGCTACACCTTC.

The V gene is TRBV5-6, the J gene TRBJ2-1, with TRBD2 identical over 11 bases. Germline assignment: CDR1 SGHDT and CDR2 YYEEEE. V trimming: 4 bases; J trimming: 8 bases; junction bases outside the gene matches: 8. The CDR3 sequence is 15 residues long. The DNA of the CDR3 is TGTGCCAGCAGCGCAATGACTAGCGGGGACGATGAGCAGTTCTTC. This translates into CASSAMTSGDDEQFF.

The rearrangement links TRBV5-1 to TRBJ2-3; TRBD2 matches at 8 bases. This CDR3 has 15 residues. Germline values: CDR1 SGHRS, CDR2 YFSETQ. With V trimmed by 4 bases and J by 7 bases, 11 bases remained unmatched. CDR3 protein: CASSNLAGGSHTQYF. The CDR3 DNA follows: TGCGCCAGCAGCAACCTTGCGGGGGGTTCCCATACGCAGTATTTT.